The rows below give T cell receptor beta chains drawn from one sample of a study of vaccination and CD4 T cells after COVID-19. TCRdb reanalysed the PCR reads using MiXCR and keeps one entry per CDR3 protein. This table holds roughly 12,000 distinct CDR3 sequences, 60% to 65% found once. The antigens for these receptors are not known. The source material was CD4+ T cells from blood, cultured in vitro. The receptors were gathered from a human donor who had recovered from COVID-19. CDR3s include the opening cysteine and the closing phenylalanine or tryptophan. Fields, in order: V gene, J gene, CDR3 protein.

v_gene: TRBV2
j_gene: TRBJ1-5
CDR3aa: CASRAWIDQPQHF

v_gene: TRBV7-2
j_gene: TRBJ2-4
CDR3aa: CASSPSRVLTKNIQYF

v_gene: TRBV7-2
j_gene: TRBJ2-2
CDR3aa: CASSLRGRTGELFF

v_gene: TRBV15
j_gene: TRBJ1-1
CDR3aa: CATSLSQGETEAFF

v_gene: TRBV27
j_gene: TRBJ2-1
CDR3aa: CASSFAQGTGGYNEQFF

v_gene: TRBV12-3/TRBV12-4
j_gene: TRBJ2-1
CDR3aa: CASRLGGGLASYNEQFF

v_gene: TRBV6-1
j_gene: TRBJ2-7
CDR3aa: CASRGTNAYEQYF

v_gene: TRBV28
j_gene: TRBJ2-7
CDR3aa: CASSLIGALLTYEQYF

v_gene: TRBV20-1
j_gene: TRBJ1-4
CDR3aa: CSASPMVGKLFF

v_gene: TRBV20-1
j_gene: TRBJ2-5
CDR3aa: CSADPLGLAGVQTQYF

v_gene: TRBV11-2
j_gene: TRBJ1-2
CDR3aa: CASSEGQGYGYTF

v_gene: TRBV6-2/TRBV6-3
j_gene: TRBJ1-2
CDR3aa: CASSGQNNYGYTF

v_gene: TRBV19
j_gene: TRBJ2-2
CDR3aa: CASSPAWGSDTGELFF

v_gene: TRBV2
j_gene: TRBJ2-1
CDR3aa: CASSEGLWDLSSYNEQFF

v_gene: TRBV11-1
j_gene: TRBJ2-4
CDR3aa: CASSSAATGGTKNIQYF

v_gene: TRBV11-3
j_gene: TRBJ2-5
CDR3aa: CASSLGGNQETQYF

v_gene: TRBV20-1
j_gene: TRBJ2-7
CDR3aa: CSARVGLAGGPYLYEQYF

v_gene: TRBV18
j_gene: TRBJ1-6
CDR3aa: CASSPPGLYNSPLHF

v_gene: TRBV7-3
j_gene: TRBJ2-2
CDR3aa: CASSLQAGPNTGELFF

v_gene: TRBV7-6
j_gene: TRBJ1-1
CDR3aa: CASSLRDEGGEAFF

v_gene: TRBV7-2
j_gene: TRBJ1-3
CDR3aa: CASSLGGGTGGGNTIYF

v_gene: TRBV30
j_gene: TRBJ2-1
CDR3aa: CAWSVFVSYNEQFF

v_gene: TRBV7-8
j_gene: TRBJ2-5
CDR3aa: CASSPYRGRRETQYF

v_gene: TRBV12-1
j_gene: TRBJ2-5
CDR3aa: CASSQPSGRARETQYF

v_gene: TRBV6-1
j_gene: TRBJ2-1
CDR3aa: CASGRTGEQFF

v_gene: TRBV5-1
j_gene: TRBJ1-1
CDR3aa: CASSPGQASEAFF

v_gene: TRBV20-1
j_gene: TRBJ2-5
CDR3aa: CSAPGGALQETQYF

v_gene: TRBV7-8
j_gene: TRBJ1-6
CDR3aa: CASSLIIRDRKPYNSPLHF

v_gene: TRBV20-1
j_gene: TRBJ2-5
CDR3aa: CSASNGQETQYF

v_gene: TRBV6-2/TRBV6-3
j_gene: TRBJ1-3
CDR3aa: CASSYSSGNTIYF

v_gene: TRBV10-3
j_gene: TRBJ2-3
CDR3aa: CAIRDSGRRNTQYF

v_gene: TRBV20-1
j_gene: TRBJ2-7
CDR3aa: CSAEGTSGSREQYF

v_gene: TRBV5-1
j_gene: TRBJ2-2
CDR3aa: CASSLVFGNTGELFF

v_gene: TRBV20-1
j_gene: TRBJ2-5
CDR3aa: CSARSGRAVTETQYF

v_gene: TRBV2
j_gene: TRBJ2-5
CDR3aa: CASGVGLAGGTQETQYF

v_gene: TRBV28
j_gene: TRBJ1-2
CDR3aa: CASSLSGTVYGYTF

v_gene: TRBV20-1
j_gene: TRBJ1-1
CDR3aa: CSARASVNTEAFF

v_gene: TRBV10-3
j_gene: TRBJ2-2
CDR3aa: CAIRSLIPGELFF

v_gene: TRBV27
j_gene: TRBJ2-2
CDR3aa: CASSWLAGGSANTGELFF

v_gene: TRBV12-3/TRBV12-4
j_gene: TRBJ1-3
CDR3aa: CASREDVHSGNTIYF

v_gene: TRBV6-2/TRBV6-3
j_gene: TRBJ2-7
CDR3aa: CASSRWRTGTSGSSYEQYF